The TCR beta chain described here comes from a study of cytomegalovirus exposure and HLA in healthy donors. Overall study findings and caveats: Fewer N-insertions (relative to the approximately 700-donor mean) were reportedly seen in an Asian-associated ancestry cluster in a later analysis.

With respect to this clone: As yet, its antigen is unknown.

At sampling all donors were nominally healthy, likely with unrecorded immune exposures. This CDR3 region has 15 residues. Germline CDR1 MNHNY, CDR2 SVGAGI (reference sequence). V shed 6 bases and J shed 0 bases, with 12 bases lying between them. 13 Jbeta primers and 60 Vbeta primers were used for the PCR. The repertoire was sequenced with immunoSEQ multiplex PCR; TCRdb's copy has only in-frame clones and lacks some. The sample yields over 85,000 clones, about four fifths seen once. The chain combines TRBV6-6 with TRBJ1-5, with D perhaps TRBD1 (6 bases). Sequenced material: PBMCs. The sequence came from a female donor in good health and CMV-seropositive. CDR3 coding DNA: TGTGCCAGCAGATCCGGACAGCCTAGCAATCAGCCCCAGCATTTT. Amino acids: CASRSGQPSNQPQHF.